The subject of this entry is one TCR beta chain. This entry is derived from a study of blood T cell repertoires in COVID-19. Whole-study context: The origin of the acute and convalescent COVID-19 samples was the United States, Italy and Spain. Sources were T cells, B-cell-depleted T cells, or PBMCs; the material itself was cDNA or gDNA.

CDR3 length equals 15 residues. Germline V gene data show CDR1 as SGHRS and CDR2 as YFSETQ. J gave up 1 base and V 4 bases, and 5 bases lay outside the gene matches. Original analysis: Using reference gene primer amplification, nucleated cell counts were estimated. The data were produced by immunoSEQ multiplex PCR, yet TCRdb's version contains in-frame clones alone and is incomplete. V and J calls and clone size come straight from that table; D and trimming were deduced from the DNA. The sample holds about 73,000 clones, around 83% seen once. Input material: peripheral blood. J is TRBJ1-5 and V is TRBV5-1; 7 bases match TRBD1. The origin of this receptor is a woman aged 60 to 75 with acute or convalescent COVID-19. In nucleotides, the CDR3 is TGCGCCAGCAGCCAAGGGACAGCCAGCAATCAGCCCCAGCATTTT. Protein product: CASSQGTASNQPQHF.